This T cell receptor (beta chain) comes out of a study of cytomegalovirus exposure and HLA in healthy donors. Study-level findings and limits: With high specificity and sensitivity, the classifier reportedly diagnosed cytomegalovirus status.

60 Vbeta and 13 Jbeta primers were used in PCR. Original methodology: Later, an analysis found 75 million to 90 million unique TCR beta chains, and roughly 9.9 million of these were shared. Sequencing was performed with immunoSEQ multiplex PCR; in TCRdb, only in-frame clones are kept and a portion is missing. The V and J calls and clone size are taken from that table; D and trimming were inferred from the DNA. The table lists roughly 98,000 clones, roughly two thirds of them singletons. As regards this clone: What it recognizes is unknown.

Sequenced material: PBMCs. The source of this sequence is a man aged 45-60 years in good health and CMV-seronegative.

The CDR3 nucleotides are TGTGCCAGCAGTGGAGGAGAGGCTCAGCCCCAGCATTTT. It yields the protein CASSGGEAQPQHF. The genes are TRBV6-4 and TRBJ1-5; D gene uncertain. Germline V gene sequence: CDR1 MRHNA, CDR2 SNTAGT. This CDR3 has 13 amino acids. Deletions cut 4 bases from V and 6 bases from J, with 10 bases between.